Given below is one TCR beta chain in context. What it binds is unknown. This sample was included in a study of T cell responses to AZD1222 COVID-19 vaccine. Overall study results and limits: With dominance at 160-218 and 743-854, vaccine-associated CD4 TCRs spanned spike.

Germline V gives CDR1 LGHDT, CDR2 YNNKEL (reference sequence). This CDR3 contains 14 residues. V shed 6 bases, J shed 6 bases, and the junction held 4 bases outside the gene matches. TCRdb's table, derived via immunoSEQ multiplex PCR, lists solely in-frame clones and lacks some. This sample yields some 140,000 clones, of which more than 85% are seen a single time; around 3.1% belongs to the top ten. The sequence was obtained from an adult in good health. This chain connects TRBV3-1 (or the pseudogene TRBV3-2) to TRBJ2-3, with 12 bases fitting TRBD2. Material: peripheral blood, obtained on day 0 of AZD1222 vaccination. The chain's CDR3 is CASSLAGGPDTQYF. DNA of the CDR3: TGTGCCAGCAGTCTAGCGGGAGGGCCGGATACGCAGTATTTT.